This T cell receptor (beta chain) stems from a study of T cell responses to AZD1222 COVID-19 vaccine. Overall study: Second doses at about 4 or about 12 weeks were pooled.

Assay used: immunoSEQ multiplex PCR; TCRdb lists only in-frame clones, some missing. The sample gives about 170,000 clones, roughly 92% of which show up once; about 1.6% is in the top ten. The CDR3 runs to 14 residues. V lost 1 base to trimming and J lost 0 bases, with 8 bases between them. Germline V CDR1 and CDR2: SGHRS, YFSETQ. This specimen was peripheral blood, taken on day 0 of AZD1222 vaccination. This clonotype originated in an adult in good health. The chain combines TRBV5-1 with TRBJ2-7; D is unresolved. The CDR3 bases are TGCGCCAGCAGCTTGCACCGGAGCTCCTACGAGCAGTACTTC. Protein: CASSLHRSSYEQYF.